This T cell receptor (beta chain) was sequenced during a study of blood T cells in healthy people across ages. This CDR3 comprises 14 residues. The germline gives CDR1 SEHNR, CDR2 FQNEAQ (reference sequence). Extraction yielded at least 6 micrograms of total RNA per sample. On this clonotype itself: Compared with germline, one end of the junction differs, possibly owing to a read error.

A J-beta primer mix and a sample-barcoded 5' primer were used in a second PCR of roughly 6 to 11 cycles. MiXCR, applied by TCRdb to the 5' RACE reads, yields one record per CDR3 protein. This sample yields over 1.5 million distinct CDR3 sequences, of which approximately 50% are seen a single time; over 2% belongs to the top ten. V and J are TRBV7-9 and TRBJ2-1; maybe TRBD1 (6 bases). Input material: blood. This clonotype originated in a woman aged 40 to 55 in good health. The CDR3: CASSTRTDYNERFF. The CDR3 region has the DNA TGTGCCAGCAGCACCCGGACAGACTACAATGAGCGGTTCTTC.